The 17 T cell receptor beta chains reported below all come from one sample, sequenced in a study of T cells in narcolepsy (dated by TCRdb to about 2018). The receptor library was made with the immunoSEQ multiplex PCR assay. The table comes from immuneACCESS by way of TCRdb, which keeps in-frame sequences with V and J called. Part of the clones is missing from these tables; in studies checked, under half for an unresolved V gene and the rest for unknown reasons. This sample comprises 27,000 or so clones, about four fifths of them detected only once. Around 3% of the sample comes from the top ten. Sequenced material: CD45RA- memory CD4+ T cells from PBMCs. The cell subset or site label, as the study defines it: memory T cells sorted ex vivo from peripheral blood. The receptors were sampled from a human donor with narcolepsy.

To note about this clone: Other DNA variants within this sample encode the same CDR3. The chain uses TRBV28 and TRBJ1-6; the D gene is possibly TRBD1 (5 bases). V was pared by 5 bases and J by 4 bases, with 18 bases between. CDR3 length: 17 amino acids. CDR1 is MDHEN and CDR2 is SYDVKM in the germline V gene. The CDR3, as DNA: TGTGCCAGCAGTCTCCAGGGTTCGTCGAAGTATAATTCACCCCTCCACTTT. Protein sequence: CASSLQGSSKYNSPLHF.

Here the CDR3 reads CASSLDRNTEAFF. The CDR3 DNA reads as TGTGCCAGCAGCTTAGACAGGAACACTGAAGCTTTCTTT. The chain combines TRBV11-2 with TRBJ1-1; D unresolved. V lost 0 bases, J lost 1 base, and 3 bases lay in between. The CDR3 has 13 amino acids. Per the germline V gene, CDR1 is SGHAT and CDR2 is FQNNGV. Full variable domain (rest looked up from reference TRBV11-2 and TRBJ1-1): EAGVAQSPRYKIIEKRQSVAFWCNPISGHATLYWYQQILGQGPKLLIQFQNNGVVDDSQLPKDRFSAERLKGVDSTLKIQPAKLEDSAVYLCASSLDRNTEAFFGQGTRLTVV.

This clone was picked up a small number of times. The rearrangement links TRBV5-5 to TRBJ2-6; D call uncertain. This CDR3 has 15 residues. V was clipped by 0 bases and J by 2 bases, with 6 bases between them. The germline V gene encodes CDR1 SGHKS and CDR2 YYEKEE (reference sequence). CDR3 nucleotides: TGTGCCAGCAGCTTGGGGTCTACTGGGGCCAACGTCCTGACTTTC. It codes for CASSLGSTGANVLTF.

The CDR3 reads CASSESGTSTDTQYF. As DNA, the CDR3 is TGCGCCAGCAGTGAGTCCGGGACTAGCACAGATACGCAGTATTTT. The rearrangement links TRBV10-2 to TRBJ2-3, with a tentative D call TRBD2 (6 bases). The CDR3 extends over 15 amino acids. V lost 0 bases and J 0 bases, leaving 7 bases between the germline ends. CDR1 and CDR2 (germline): WSHSY, SAAADI.

The chain has TRBV19 and TRBJ1-2; D gene unclear. The CDR3 runs to 14 residues. CDR1 is LNHDA and CDR2 is SQIVND in the germline V gene (reference sequence). Trimming shortened V by 10 bases and J by 2 bases, and 17 bases separated the two germline ends. The CDR3 here is CATKPQGINYGYTF. The CDR3 bases are TGTGCCACCAAGCCCCAAGGGATAAACTATGGCTACACCTTC.

The DNA for the CDR3 is TGTGCCAGCAGGAGTGGCGGGGGCCCTCGGAACAATGAGCAGTTCTTC. Translating it yields CASRSGGGPRNNEQFF. V is TRBV7-8 and J is TRBJ2-1, with a weak D call TRBD2 (7 bases). The ends were cut back, 6 bases at V and 5 bases at J, with 20 bases in the middle. The CDR3 is 16 amino acids. The germline V gene encodes CDR1 SGHVS and CDR2 FQNEAQ. Complete variable domain (other parts from reference TRBV7-8 and TRBJ2-1): GAGVSQSPRYKVAKRGQDVALRCDPISGHVSLFWYQQALGQGPEFLTYFQNEAQLDKSGLPSDRFFAERPEGSVSTLKIQRTQQEDSAVYLCASRSGGGPRNNEQFFGPGTRLTVL.

CDR3 amino acids: CASSPGGDGANVLTF. The CDR3 DNA follows: TGTGCCAGCTCACCAGGCGGGGACGGGGCCAACGTCCTGACTTTC. This chain joins TRBV18 and TRBJ2-6, with D perhaps TRBD2 (6 bases). There are 15 residues in the CDR3. The ends were cut back, 2 bases at V and 4 bases at J, with 9 bases in the middle. Germline V gene sequence: CDR1 KGHSH, CDR2 LQKENI.

The chain employs TRBV19 and TRBJ2-5; TRBD1 matches 8 bases. CDR1 is LNHDA, CDR2 SQIVND, per germline (reference sequence). The CDR3 covers 15 residues. Trimming cost V 4 bases and J 5 bases; bases outside gene matches: 9. The CDR3 protein is CASSTRQGFGETQYF. CDR3 bases: TGTGCCAGTAGTACAAGACAGGGGTTCGGTGAGACCCAGTACTTC.

The chain employs TRBV5-1 and TRBJ1-4; no clear D gene. Germline V gives CDR1 SGHRS, CDR2 YFSETQ. This CDR3 is 14 amino acids long. Trimming removed 5 bases at V and 2 bases at J, with 10 bases between. CDR3 loop: CASRRAATNEKLFF. CDR3 sequence (DNA): TGCGCCAGCAGACGCGCAGCGACTAATGAAAAACTGTTTTTT.

The V gene is TRBV19, the J gene TRBJ1-3; 8 bases align to TRBD1. V shed 4 bases, J shed 8 bases, and the junction held 7 bases outside the gene matches. Germline CDR1 LNHDA, CDR2 SQIVND (reference sequence). CDR3 length equals 14 residues. The CDR3 reads CASSTTGQADTIYF. Written as DNA, the CDR3 is TGTGCCAGTAGTACGACGGGACAGGCGGACACCATATATTTT. Supplemented by reference TRBV19 and TRBJ1-3, the full variable domain reads DGGITQSPKYLFRKEGQNVTLSCEQNLNHDAMYWYRQDPGQGLRLIYYSQIVNDFQKGDIAEGYSVSREKKESFPLTVTSAQKNPTAFYLCASSTTGQADTIYFGEGSWLTVV.

This chain uses TRBV7-3 with TRBJ1-2, with D maybe TRBD1 (5 bases). The CDR3 is 13 residues long. CDR1 is SGHTA, CDR2 FQGTGA, per germline. V lost 5 bases and J 7 bases, leaving 14 bases between the germline ends. CDR3 DNA: TGTGCCAGCAGCCCCGCGCAGGGCGTTGGCTACACCTTC. Translated: CASSPAQGVGYTF.

This clone appeared a single time. This chain joins TRBV14 and TRBJ1-6; D not resolved. CDR1 and CDR2 from the germline V gene are SGHDN and FVKESK. The CDR3 runs to 17 residues. V was pared by 1 base and J by 6 bases, with 16 bases between. This CDR3 reads CASSQVFTRSSNSPLHF. DNA for the CDR3: TGTGCCAGCAGCCAAGTGTTTACGCGGAGTAGTAATTCACCCCTCCACTTT. The entire variable domain, with the rest obtained from reference TRBV14 and TRBJ1-6, is as follows: EAGVTQFPSHSVIEKGQTVTLRCDPISGHDNLYWYRRVMGKEIKFLLHFVKESKQDESGMPNNRFLAERTGGTYSTLKVQPAELEDSGVYFCASSQVFTRSSNSPLHFGNGTRLTVT.

This clone was found a few times. V gene TRBV10-1 combines with J gene TRBJ2-1; D call uncertain. CDR1 WNHNN and CDR2 SYGVQD come from the germline V gene (reference sequence). The length of the CDR3 is 15 residues. Trimming left V 0 bases short and J 7 bases short, with 13 bases between. The CDR3 DNA sequence: TGCGCCAGCAGTGAGTCGGGGAACAATCGGAATGAGCAGTTCTTC. Amino acids: CASSESGNNRNEQFF.

This clone was counted only a few times. The V and J genes are TRBV30 and TRBJ1-2; D remains ambiguous. There are 12 residues in the CDR3. Trimming stripped 2 bases from V and 2 bases from J, with 6 bases between. From germline, CDR1 is GTSNPN and CDR2 SVGIG (reference sequence). DNA of the CDR3: TGTGCCTGGAGTATTGGGAACTATGGCTACACCTTC. Its protein product is CAWSIGNYGYTF.

This chain connects TRBV6-6 to TRBJ1-6, with TRBD1 identical over 8 bases. V was pared by 7 bases and J by 8 bases, with 4 bases of the junction left unmatched. The CDR3 has 13 residues. The germline gives CDR1 MNHNY, CDR2 SVGAGI (reference sequence). The CDR3 is CASTTGVHSPLHF. The CDR3 DNA is TGTGCCAGCACGACAGGGGTACATTCACCCCTCCACTTT.

This rearrangement joins TRBV9 to TRBJ1-4; tentative D call: TRBD1 (5 bases). Looked up from germline, CDR1 is SGDLS and CDR2 is YYNGEE. Trimming removed 3 bases from V and 4 bases from J, with 22 bases in between. The CDR3 spans 18 residues. The CDR3 DNA reads TGTGCCAGCAGCGCCTCGTCCGGGACGCCACGAGATAATGAAAAACTGTTTTTT. The encoded protein is CASSASSGTPRDNEKLFF.

The chain is built from TRBV7-2 and TRBJ2-7; D gene unclear. Germline loops: CDR1 SGHTA, CDR2 FQGNSA. The V gene lost 1 base and the J gene lost 1 base, with 11 bases spanning the gap. The CDR3 loop spans 15 amino acids. Written as DNA, the CDR3 is TGTGCCAGCAGCTTAGTACCAGAGCAATCCTACGAGCAGTACTTC. It specifies CASSLVPEQSYEQYF.